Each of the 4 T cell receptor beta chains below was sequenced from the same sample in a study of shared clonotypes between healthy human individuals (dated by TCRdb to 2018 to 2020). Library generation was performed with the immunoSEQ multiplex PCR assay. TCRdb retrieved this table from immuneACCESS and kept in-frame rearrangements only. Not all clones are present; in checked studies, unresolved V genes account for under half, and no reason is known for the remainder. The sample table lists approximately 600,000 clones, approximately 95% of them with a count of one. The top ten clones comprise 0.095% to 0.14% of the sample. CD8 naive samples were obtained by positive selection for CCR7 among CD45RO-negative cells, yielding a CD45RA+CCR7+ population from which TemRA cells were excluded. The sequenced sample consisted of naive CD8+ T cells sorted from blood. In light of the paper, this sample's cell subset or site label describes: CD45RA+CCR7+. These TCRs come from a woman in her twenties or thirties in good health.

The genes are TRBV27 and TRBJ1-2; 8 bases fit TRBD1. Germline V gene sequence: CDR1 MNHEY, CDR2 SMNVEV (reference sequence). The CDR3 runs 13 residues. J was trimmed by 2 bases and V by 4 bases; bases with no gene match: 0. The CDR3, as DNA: TGTGCCAGCAGTTGGACAGGGAACTATGGCTACACCTTC. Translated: CASSWTGNYGYTF.

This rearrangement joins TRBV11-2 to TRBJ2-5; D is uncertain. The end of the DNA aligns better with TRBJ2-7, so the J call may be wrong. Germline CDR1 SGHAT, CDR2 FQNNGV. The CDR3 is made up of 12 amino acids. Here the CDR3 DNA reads TGTGCCAGCAGGGATGGGTCCTACGAGCAGTACTTC. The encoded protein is CASRDGSYEQYF.

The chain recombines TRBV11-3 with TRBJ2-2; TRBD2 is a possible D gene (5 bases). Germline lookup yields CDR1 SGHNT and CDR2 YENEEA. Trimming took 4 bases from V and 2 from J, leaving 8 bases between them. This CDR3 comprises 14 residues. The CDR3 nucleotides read TGTGCCAGCAGCTCCGGACTTAACACCGGGGAGCTGTTTTTT. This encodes CASSSGLNTGELFF.

The CDR3 reads CASSEPGDPYNEQFF. CDR3 coding DNA: TGTGCCAGCAGCGAGCCCGGTGACCCCTACAATGAGCAGTTCTTC. The rearrangement uses TRBV9 and TRBJ2-1; D gene ambiguous. V lost 3 bases to trimming and J lost 2 bases, with 12 bases between them. The V gene's germline CDR1 is SGDLS and CDR2 YYNGEE. The CDR3 runs 15 residues.